This T cell receptor (beta chain) was identified in a study of blood T cell repertoires in COVID-19. Overall study context: Samples taken during acute and convalescent COVID-19 were collected in the United States, Italy and Spain.

There are a few counts of this clone. The CDR3 length is 14 residues. Germline assignment: CDR1 MNHNY and CDR2 SVGAGI (reference sequence). J lost 1 base, V lost 4 bases, and 4 bases had no gene match. Profiling relied on immunoSEQ multiplex PCR, and the TCRdb table lists in-frame clones only, not all of them. The data hold 300,000 to 350,000 clones, with around 80% observed a single time. This clonotype was sampled from a man aged 25-40 years with active or convalescent COVID-19. The sequenced material came from peripheral blood. V is TRBV6-6 and J is TRBJ2-7; 7 bases line up with TRBD1. The CDR3 here is CASSSPGQSYEQYF. CDR3 nucleotide sequence: TGTGCCAGCAGTTCTCCGGGACAGTCCTACGAGCAGTACTTC.